This TCR beta chain comes out of a study of cytomegalovirus exposure and HLA in healthy donors. Study conclusions and caveats: In vitro checks showed that a few CMV-associated chains really do target CMV antigens. In a later analysis, HLA-associated beta chains showed higher expansion and lower generation probabilities than comparable chains. The Asian-associated ancestry cluster reportedly had fewer N-insertions than the approximately 610-donor mean in a later analysis. A later analysis linked a missense variant in DCLRE1C to the trimming of TCR beta V and J genes.

Germline lookup yields CDR1 SGHDT and CDR2 YYEEEE. Between the trimmed V and J ends, which lost 0 bases and 0 bases, there was a span of 10 bases. The CDR3 runs to 16 residues. With 60 Vbeta and 13 Jbeta primers, the PCR was carried out. TCRdb keeps only in-frame clones here, not all; method: immunoSEQ multiplex PCR. Here the sample spans about 140,000 clones, over 60% being singletons. The table lists this clone with a count of one. Its antigen is not identified. This TCR came from a female donor in good health and CMV-seropositive. The V gene is TRBV5-6, the J gene TRBJ1-3; D is unclear. The sequencing input was PBMCs. CDR3 sequence (DNA): TGTGCCAGCAGCTTGGCCCCGACTTTCTCTGGAAACACCATATATTTT. Its protein product is CASSLAPTFSGNTIYF.